This TCR beta chain was sequenced in a study of blood T cell repertoires in COVID-19. Overall study: Samples representing acute and convalescent COVID-19 were sourced from the United States, Italy and Spain.

The method was immunoSEQ multiplex PCR; TCRdb's version includes in-frame clones alone and lacks a portion of them. The repertoire includes about 64,000 clones, approximately 85% of them detected once, and roughly 12% sits in the top ten. The ends lost 0 bases at V and 8 bases at J; junction bases unmatched: 2. Germline assignment: CDR1 SGHNT and CDR2 YYREEE (reference sequence). This CDR3 has 13 residues. Input material: peripheral blood. The chain has TRBV5-4 and TRBJ1-2, with 9 bases identical to TRBD1. The TCR was taken from a human donor in a cohort sampled during active COVID-19. The CDR3 DNA is TGTGCCAGCAGCTTGGGACAGGGGGGCGGCTACACCTTC. It encodes CASSLGQGGGYTF.